Each of the 11 T cell receptor beta chains below was sequenced from the same sample in a study of blood T cell repertoires in COVID-19. The repertoire was sequenced with immunoSEQ multiplex PCR; TCRdb's copy has only in-frame clones and lacks some. The data show roughly 150,000 clones, 70% to 90% seen once. Sample: peripheral blood. These receptor sequences come from a man aged 55 to 70 with acute or convalescent COVID-19.

The V and J genes are TRBV5-1 and TRBJ1-2; no definite D call. The CDR3 length is 15 residues. Germline V gene sequence: CDR1 SGHRS, CDR2 YFSETQ. Trimming shortened V by 1 base and J by 2 bases, and 12 bases separated the two germline ends. CDR3 coding DNA: TGCGCCAGCAGCTTGTCCCCCTCCGGGAACTATGGCTACACCTTC. Amino acids: CASSLSPSGNYGYTF.

The rearrangement uses TRBV9 and TRBJ2-7; TRBD1 might be the D (6 bases). This CDR3 has 15 residues. Germline CDR1 is SGDLS and CDR2 is YYNGEE. V was shortened by 4 bases and J by 1 base, with 15 bases between the two germline ends. CDR3 DNA sequence: TGTGCCAGCAGCCCACGCCCCGACAGGTCCTACGAGCAGTACTTC. Translating it yields CASSPRPDRSYEQYF.

V is TRBV18 and J is TRBJ1-5; D possibly corresponds to TRBD1 (6 bases). Germline assignment: CDR1 KGHSH and CDR2 LQKENI. The CDR3 totals 14 residues. The germline V and J ends were trimmed by 5 bases and 4 bases, with 12 bases remaining between them. The CDR3 nucleotides are TGTGCCAGCTCAGCTGGACAGTGGAATCAGCCCCAGCATTTT. Amino acid sequence: CASSAGQWNQPQHF.

This rearrangement joins TRBV6-6 to TRBJ1-1; 8 nucleotides agree with TRBD1. Per germline, CDR1 MNHNY and CDR2 SVGAGI (reference sequence). V shed 7 bases and J 5 bases; nucleotides not matched to a gene: 15. This CDR3 is 16 amino acids long. Here the CDR3 reads CASTQKPQGAGTEAFF. Here the CDR3 DNA reads TGTGCCAGCACCCAAAAGCCCCAGGGGGCTGGTACTGAAGCTTTCTTT.

The chain is built from TRBV9 and TRBJ1-3; D is unclear. V shed 3 bases and J shed 3 bases, with 7 bases lying between them. The CDR3 runs 13 residues. The germline V gene encodes CDR1 SGDLS and CDR2 YYNGEE. The CDR3 reads CASSATGGNTIYF. The CDR3 DNA sequence: TGTGCCAGCAGCGCAACGGGTGGAAACACCATATATTTT. The variable domain in full, with the rest retrieved from reference TRBV9 and TRBJ1-3, is DSGVTQTPKHLITATGQRVTLRCSPRSGDLSVYWYQQSLDQGLQFLIQYYNGEERAKGNILERFSAQQFPDLHSELNLSSLELGDSALYFCASSATGGNTIYFGEGSWLTVV.

The J gene is TRBJ2-7, the V gene TRBV7-9, with 7 positions matching TRBD1. The V and J ends lost 1 base and 7 bases, in that order; junction bases with no gene match: 7. The CDR3 has 14 amino acids. Germline V gene data show CDR1 as SEHNR and CDR2 as FQNEAQ (reference sequence). This CDR3 reads CASSLDRGVGEQYF. In DNA, the CDR3 is TGTGCCAGCAGCTTAGACAGGGGTGTTGGGGAGCAGTACTTC. The full variable domain, rest sourced from reference TRBV7-9 and TRBJ2-7, is DTGVSQNPRHKITKRGQNVTFRCDPISEHNRLYWYRQTLGQGPEFLTYFQNEAQLEKSRLLSDRFSAERPKGSFSTLEIQRTEQGDSAMYLCASSLDRGVGEQYFGPGTRLTVT.

This chain connects TRBV5-1 to TRBJ2-7; TRBD2 aligns across 10 bases. Germline V lookup: CDR1 SGHRS, CDR2 YFSETQ. This CDR3 region has 15 residues. V lost 0 bases and J lost 4; bases outside the gene matches: 4. The CDR3, as DNA: TGCGCCAGCAGCTTGGTACCGGGACTAGCGTACGAGCAGTACTTC. Protein product: CASSLVPGLAYEQYF.

J is TRBJ2-7 and V is TRBV3-1 (or the pseudogene TRBV3-2), with 10 bases that match TRBD2. Germline values: CDR1 LGHDT, CDR2 YNNKEL (reference sequence). This CDR3 comprises 18 residues. J was trimmed by 4 bases and V by 0 bases; bases with no gene match: 12. The CDR3 bases are TGTGCCAGCAGCCAAGATCAGCTCGCCACTAGCGGGGTGTACGAGCAGTACTTC. Translation gives CASSQDQLATSGVYEQYF.

The sample holds one count of this clone. The chain employs TRBV27 and TRBJ1-6, with a tentative D call TRBD1 (5 bases). This CDR3 contains 14 residues. Trimming stripped 6 bases from V and 4 bases from J, with 10 bases between. The germline CDR1 and CDR2 sequences are MNHEY and SMNVEV (reference sequence). The CDR3 nucleotides are TGTGCCAGCAGATATACAGGATATAATTCACCCCTCCACTTT. This codes for CASRYTGYNSPLHF.

The chain carries TRBV27 and TRBJ1-2; no firm D call. This CDR3 is built from 13 residues. The V gene lost 2 bases and the J gene lost 5 bases, with 9 bases spanning the gap. Germline CDR1 and CDR2: MNHEY and SMNVEV (reference sequence). As DNA, the CDR3 is TGTGCCAGCAGTTTAACGTTCCAGTATGGCTACACCTTC. This codes for CASSLTFQYGYTF.

The chain combines TRBV18 with TRBJ2-3; 12 bases are shared with TRBD2. V was clipped by 5 bases and J by 2 bases; unmatched bases: 2. The CDR3 runs 15 residues. The germline V gene has CDR1 KGHSH and CDR2 LQKENI. The CDR3 bases are TGTGCCAGCTCAGCTAGCGGGGGGGCCACAGATACGCAGTATTTT. This sequence encodes CASSASGGATDTQYF.